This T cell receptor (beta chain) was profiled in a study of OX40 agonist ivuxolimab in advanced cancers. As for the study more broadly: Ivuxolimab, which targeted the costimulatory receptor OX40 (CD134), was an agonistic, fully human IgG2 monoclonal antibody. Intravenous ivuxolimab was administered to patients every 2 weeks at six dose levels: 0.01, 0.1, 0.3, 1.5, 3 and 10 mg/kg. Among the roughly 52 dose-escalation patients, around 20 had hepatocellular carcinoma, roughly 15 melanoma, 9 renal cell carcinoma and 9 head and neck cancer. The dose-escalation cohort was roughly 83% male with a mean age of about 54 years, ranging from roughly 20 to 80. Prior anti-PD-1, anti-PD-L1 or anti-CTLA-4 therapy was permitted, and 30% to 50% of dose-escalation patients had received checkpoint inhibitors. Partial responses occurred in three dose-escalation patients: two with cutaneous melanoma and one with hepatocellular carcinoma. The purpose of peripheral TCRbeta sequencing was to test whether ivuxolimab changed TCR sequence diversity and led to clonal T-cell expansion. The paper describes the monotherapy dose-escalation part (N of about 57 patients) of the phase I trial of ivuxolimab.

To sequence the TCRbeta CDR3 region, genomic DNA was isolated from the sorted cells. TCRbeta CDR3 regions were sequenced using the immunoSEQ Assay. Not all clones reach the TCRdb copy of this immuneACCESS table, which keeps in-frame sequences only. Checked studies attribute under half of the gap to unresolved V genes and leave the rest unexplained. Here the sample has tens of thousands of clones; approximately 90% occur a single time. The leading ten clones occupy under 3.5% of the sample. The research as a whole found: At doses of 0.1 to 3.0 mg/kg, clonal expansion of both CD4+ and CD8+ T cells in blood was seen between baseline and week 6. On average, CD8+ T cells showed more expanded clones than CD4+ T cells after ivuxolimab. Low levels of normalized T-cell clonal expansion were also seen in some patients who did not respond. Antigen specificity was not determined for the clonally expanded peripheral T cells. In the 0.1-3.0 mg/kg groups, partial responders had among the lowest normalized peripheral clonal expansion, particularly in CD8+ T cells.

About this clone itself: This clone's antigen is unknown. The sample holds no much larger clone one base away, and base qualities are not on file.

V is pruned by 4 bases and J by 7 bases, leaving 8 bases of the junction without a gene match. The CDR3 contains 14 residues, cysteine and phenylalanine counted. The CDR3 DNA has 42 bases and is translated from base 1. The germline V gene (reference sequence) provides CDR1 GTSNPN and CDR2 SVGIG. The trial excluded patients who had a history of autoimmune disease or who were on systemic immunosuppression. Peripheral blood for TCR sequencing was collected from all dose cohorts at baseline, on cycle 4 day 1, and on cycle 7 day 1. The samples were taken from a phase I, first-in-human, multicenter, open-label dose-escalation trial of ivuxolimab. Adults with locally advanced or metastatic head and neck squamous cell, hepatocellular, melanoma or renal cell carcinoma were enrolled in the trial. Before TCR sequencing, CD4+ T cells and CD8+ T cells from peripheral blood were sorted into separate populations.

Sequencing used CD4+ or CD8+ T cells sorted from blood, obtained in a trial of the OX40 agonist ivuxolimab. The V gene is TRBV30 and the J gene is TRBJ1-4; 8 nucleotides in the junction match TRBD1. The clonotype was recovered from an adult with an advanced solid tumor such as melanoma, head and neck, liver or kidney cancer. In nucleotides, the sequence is TGTGCCTGGACCCCAGGACAGGGAGTTGAAAAACTGTTTTTT. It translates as CAWTPGQGVEKLFF.